This T cell receptor beta chain came from a study of blood T cell repertoires in COVID-19. Germline assignment: CDR1 KGHSH and CDR2 LQKENI. The CDR3 has 14 residues. V was shortened by 3 bases and J by 6 bases, with 15 bases between the two germline ends. In the authors' methods: For nucleated cells, counts were estimated from reference gene primer amplification. Measured with immunoSEQ multiplex PCR; TCRdb has only the in-frame clones, and not every one. V and J calls and clone size are given by that table; D and trimming were obtained from the DNA. Among more than 45,000 clones listed, around 81% were seen once.

Input material: peripheral blood. This TCR was recovered from a human donor in a cohort sampled during active COVID-19. V and J are TRBV18 and TRBJ2-7; D is perhaps TRBD2 (5 bases). In DNA form, the CDR3 reads TGTGCCAGCTCACCCCCGGGAAGTAATCGCGAGCAGTACTTC. Encoded protein: CASSPPGSNREQYF.